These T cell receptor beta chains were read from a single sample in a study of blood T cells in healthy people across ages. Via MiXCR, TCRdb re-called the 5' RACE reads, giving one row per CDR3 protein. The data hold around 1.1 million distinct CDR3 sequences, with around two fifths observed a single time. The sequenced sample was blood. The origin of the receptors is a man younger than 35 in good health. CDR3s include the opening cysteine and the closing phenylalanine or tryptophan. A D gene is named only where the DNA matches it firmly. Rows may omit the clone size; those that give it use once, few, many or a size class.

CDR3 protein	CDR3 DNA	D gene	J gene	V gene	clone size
CASSLSSAGGNEKLFF	TGTGCCAGCAGCTTATCTTCGGCAGGGGGTAATGAAAAACTGTTTTTT	TRBD1	TRBJ1-4	TRBV7-9	NA
CAWSSLAVYNEQYF	TGTGCCTGGAGTTCGCTAGCGGTCTACAATGAGCAGTACTTC	TRBD2	TRBJ2-7	TRBV30	NA
CSASPGQWNTEAFF	TGCAGTGCTAGCCCCGGACAGTGGAACACTGAAGCTTTCTTT	NA	TRBJ1-1	TRBV20-1	NA
CASGETTGMGPGGTEAFF	TGTGCCAGCGGGGAAACTACAGGGATGGGTCCGGGGGGCACTGAAGCTTTCTTT	NA	TRBJ1-1	TRBV12-3/TRBV12-4	few
CASSYSSGSPPHF	TGTGCCAGCAGTTACTCTTCCGGTTCACCCCCCCACTTT	NA	TRBJ1-6	TRBV6-6	NA
CASSLPGTSGVTQYF	TGTGCCAGCAGTTTGCCGGGGACTAGCGGGGTTACGCAGTATTTT	TRBD2	TRBJ2-3	TRBV12-3/TRBV12-4	NA
CASSASQGVAYEQYF	TGTGCCAGCAGTGCCTCACAGGGGGTGGCCTACGAGCAGTACTTC	TRBD1	TRBJ2-7	TRBV27	NA
CASSVLTGTETQYF	TGCGCCAGCAGCGTATTGACAGGGACCGAGACCCAGTACTTC	TRBD1	TRBJ2-5	TRBV5-1	few
CAVIGLDSTDTQYF	TGTGCCGTCATTGGGCTGGACAGCACAGATACGCAGTATTTT	NA	TRBJ2-3	TRBV10-3	few
CASSLSKQAKLTEAFF	TGTGCCAGCAGTTTATCGAAACAGGCAAAACTCACTGAAGCTTTCTTT	NA	TRBJ1-1	TRBV27	NA
CASSLSPTGANNEQYF	TGTGCCAGCAGCTTATCTCCGACAGGGGCGAACAATGAGCAGTACTTC	TRBD1	TRBJ2-5	TRBV7-2	many
CASSAVKGNQPQHF	TGTGCCAGCAGTGCGGTGAAGGGGAATCAGCCCCAGCATTTT	NA	TRBJ1-5	TRBV2	few
CASIIAGTSFRDTQYF	TGTGCCAGCATCATTGCGGGGACTAGTTTTCGAGATACGCAGTATTTT	TRBD2	TRBJ2-3	TRBV7-9	NA
CASSLLEGTSYNEQFF	TGTGCCAGCAGTTTATTGGAGGGAACCTCCTACAATGAGCAGTTCTTC	NA	TRBJ2-1	TRBV27	NA
CSAQLAGARDTEAFF	TGCAGTGCCCAGCTGGCAGGGGCGCGGGACACTGAAGCTTTCTTT	NA	TRBJ1-1	TRBV20-1	NA
CASSQDDFTDTQYF	TGCGCCAGCAGCCAAGACGACTTCACAGATACGCAGTATTTT	NA	TRBJ2-3	TRBV4-3	NA
CASSESWGPYGYTF	TGTGCCAGCAGTGAATCTTGGGGACCCTATGGCTACACCTTC	NA	TRBJ1-2	TRBV6-1	NA
CASSQDTVSNQPQHF	TGCGCCAGCAGCCAAGATACGGTCAGCAATCAGCCCCAGCATTTT	NA	TRBJ1-5	TRBV4-1	few
CASSQTGAGNQPQHF	TGTGCCAGCAGTCAGACAGGGGCGGGAAATCAGCCCCAGCATTTT	TRBD1	TRBJ1-5	TRBV6-5	few
CASQPGQQNNSPLHF	TGTGCCAGCCAGCCTGGACAGCAAAATAATTCACCCCTCCACTTT	NA	TRBJ1-6	TRBV9	NA
CASSQVNKGAQGNQPQHF	TGTGCCAGCAGCCAAGTAAACAAAGGGGCTCAGGGCAATCAGCCCCAGCATTTT	NA	TRBJ1-5	TRBV14	NA
CASSGTSQETQYF	TGTGCCAGCTCCGGGACGTCTCAAGAGACCCAGTACTTC	NA	TRBJ2-5	TRBV6-2/TRBV6-3	NA
CASSATGQANSYNEQFF	TGTGCCAGCAGTGCAACGGGACAGGCAAACTCCTACAATGAGCAGTTCTTC	TRBD1	TRBJ2-1	TRBV6-1	NA
CASSHRDSARGYTF	TGTGCCAGCAGTCACCGGGACAGTGCCCGGGGCTACACCTTC	TRBD1	TRBJ1-2	TRBV6-5	few
CSVDHSGSYNEQFF	TGCAGCGTTGACCACTCGGGCTCCTACAATGAGCAGTTCTTC	NA	TRBJ2-1	TRBV29-1	once
CASKSNTGELFF	TGTGCCAGCAAGTCGAACACCGGGGAGCTGTTTTTT	NA	TRBJ2-2	TRBV2	few
CASSQVGDPNYGYTF	TGTGCCAGCAGCCAAGTGGGGGACCCTAACTATGGCTACACCTTC	NA	TRBJ1-2	TRBV14	few
CASGLAPKTSSSYNEQFF	TGTGCTAGTGGTTTGGCACCCAAGACTAGCTCATCCTACAATGAGCAGTTCTTC	TRBD2	TRBJ2-1	TRBV12-5	few
CASGQDTIVGGEKLFF	TGTGCCAGCGGCCAAGATACGATCGTGGGCGGGGAAAAACTGTTTTTT	NA	TRBJ1-4	TRBV14	NA
CSTSVGTGFDEQFF	TGCAGTACTAGTGTTGGGACAGGGTTTGATGAGCAGTTCTTC	TRBD1	TRBJ2-1	TRBV20-1	NA
CASSVVTDNTGELFF	TGTGCCAGCAGTGTGGTGACAGATAACACCGGGGAGCTGTTTTTT	NA	TRBJ2-2	TRBV2	NA
CASSLAGASFNEQFF	TGTGCCAGCAGCTTGGCGGGGGCGTCATTCAATGAGCAGTTCTTC	NA	TRBJ2-1	TRBV13	NA
CASKGQGAWELFF	TGTGCCAGCAAGGGACAGGGGGCCTGGGAGCTGTTTTTT	TRBD1	TRBJ2-2	TRBV12-3/TRBV12-4	NA
CASRASKGTNTEAFF	TGCGCCAGCAGGGCTTCTAAAGGAACGAACACTGAAGCTTTCTTT	NA	TRBJ1-1	TRBV5-1	NA
CSARDPTGGFAQPQHF	TGCAGTGCTAGAGACCCGACAGGGGGTTTCGCCCAGCCCCAGCATTTT	TRBD1	TRBJ1-5	TRBV20-1	few
CASIGRSRETQYF	TGTGCCAGCATCGGTCGGTCTCGTGAGACCCAGTACTTC	NA	TRBJ2-5	TRBV5-8	NA
CSAGGRSGTDTQYF	TGCAGTGCTGGGGGGCGGTCAGGCACAGATACGCAGTATTTT	NA	TRBJ2-3	TRBV20-1	NA
CASKTSGGGEVTDTQYF	TGTGCCAGCAAAACTAGCGGGGGTGGAGAGGTAACAGATACGCAGTATTTT	TRBD2	TRBJ2-3	TRBV27	few
CASGLESYGYTF	TGTGCTAGTGGTTTGGAGAGCTATGGCTACACCTTC	NA	TRBJ1-2	TRBV12-5	NA
CASATGLGSSYNEQFF	TGCGCCAGCGCCACAGGGTTGGGAAGCTCCTACAATGAGCAGTTCTTC	NA	TRBJ2-1	TRBV5-1	NA
CASSLMGRDEKLFF	TGTGCCAGCAGTTTAATGGGCAGGGATGAAAAACTGTTTTTT	NA	TRBJ1-4	TRBV27	once
CASSLSSSGVGYTF	TGCGCCAGCAGCTTGTCTTCTTCGGGGGTAGGCTACACCTTC	NA	TRBJ1-2	TRBV5-1	NA
CASSELGGRIDYGYTF	TGTGCCAGCAGTGAATTAGGGGGACGGATTGACTATGGCTACACCTTC	NA	TRBJ1-2	TRBV6-1	few
CASSLPGGANEQFF	TGTGCCAGCAGCTTACCCGGGGGGGCTAATGAGCAGTTCTTC	TRBD2	TRBJ2-1	TRBV7-8	NA
CASSQESPYNEQYF	TGTGCCAGCAGCCAAGAATCGCCCTACAATGAGCAGTACTTC	NA	TRBJ2-7	TRBV3-1	once